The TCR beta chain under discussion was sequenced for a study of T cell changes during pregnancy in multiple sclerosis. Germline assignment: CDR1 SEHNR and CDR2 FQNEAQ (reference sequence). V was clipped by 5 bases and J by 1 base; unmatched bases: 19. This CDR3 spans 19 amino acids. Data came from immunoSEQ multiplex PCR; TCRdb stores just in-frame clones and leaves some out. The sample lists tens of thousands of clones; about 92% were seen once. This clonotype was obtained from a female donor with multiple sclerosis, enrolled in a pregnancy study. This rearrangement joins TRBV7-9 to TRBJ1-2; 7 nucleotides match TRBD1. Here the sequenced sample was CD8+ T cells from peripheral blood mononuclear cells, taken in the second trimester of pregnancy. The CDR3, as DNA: TGTGCCAGCAGCCCCCAAGGGGGCACCCAATGGGTCCGTAACTATGGCTACACCTTC. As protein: CASSPQGGTQWVRNYGYTF.